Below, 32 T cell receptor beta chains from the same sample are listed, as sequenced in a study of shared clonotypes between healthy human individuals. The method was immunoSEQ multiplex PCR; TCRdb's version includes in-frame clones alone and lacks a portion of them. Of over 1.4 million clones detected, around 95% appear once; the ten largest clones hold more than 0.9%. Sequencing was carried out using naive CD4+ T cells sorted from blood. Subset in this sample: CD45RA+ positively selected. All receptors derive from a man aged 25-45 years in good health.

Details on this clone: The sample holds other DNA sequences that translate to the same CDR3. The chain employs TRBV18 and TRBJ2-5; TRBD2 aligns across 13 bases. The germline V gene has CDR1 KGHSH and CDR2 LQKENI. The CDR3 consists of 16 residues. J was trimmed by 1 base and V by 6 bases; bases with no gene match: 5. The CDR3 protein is CASSQLAGGPQETQYF. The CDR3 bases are TGTGCCAGCTCCCAACTAGCGGGAGGGCCCCAAGAGACCCAGTACTTC.

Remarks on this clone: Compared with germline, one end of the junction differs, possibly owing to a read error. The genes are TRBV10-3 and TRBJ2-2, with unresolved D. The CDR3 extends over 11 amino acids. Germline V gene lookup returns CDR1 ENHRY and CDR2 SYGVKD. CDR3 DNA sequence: TGTGCCATCGGCAACAGCGGGGAGCTGTTTTTT. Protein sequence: CAIGNSGELFF.

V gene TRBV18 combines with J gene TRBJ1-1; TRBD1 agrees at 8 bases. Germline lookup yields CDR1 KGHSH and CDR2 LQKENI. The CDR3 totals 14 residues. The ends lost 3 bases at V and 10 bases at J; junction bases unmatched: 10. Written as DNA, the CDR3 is TGTGCCAGCTCACCCCAAATCGGACAGGGCTCAGCTTTCTTT. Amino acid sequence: CASSPQIGQGSAFF.

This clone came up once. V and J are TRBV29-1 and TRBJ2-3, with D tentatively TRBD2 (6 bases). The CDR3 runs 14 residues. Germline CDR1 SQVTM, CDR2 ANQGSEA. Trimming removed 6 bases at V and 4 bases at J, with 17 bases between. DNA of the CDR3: TGCAGCGTCCCGGTGATGGGGGGATCAGATACGCAGTATTTT. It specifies CSVPVMGGSDTQYF.

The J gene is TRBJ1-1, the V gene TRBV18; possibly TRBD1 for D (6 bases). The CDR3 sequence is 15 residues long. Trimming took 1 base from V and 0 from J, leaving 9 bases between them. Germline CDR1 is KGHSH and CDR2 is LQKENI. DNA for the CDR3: TGTGCCAGCTCACCACGGGGACAAATGAACACTGAAGCTTTCTTT. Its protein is CASSPRGQMNTEAFF. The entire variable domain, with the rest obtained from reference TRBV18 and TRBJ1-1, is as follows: NAGVMQNPRHLVRRRGQEARLRCSPMKGHSHVYWYRQLPEEGLKFMVYLQKENIIDESGMPKERFSAEFPKEGPSILRIQQVVRGDSAAYFCASSPRGQMNTEAFFGQGTRLTVV.

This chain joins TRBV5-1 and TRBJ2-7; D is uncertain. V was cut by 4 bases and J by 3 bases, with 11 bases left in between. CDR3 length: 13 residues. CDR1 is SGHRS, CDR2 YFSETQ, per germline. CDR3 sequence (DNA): TGCGCCAGCAGCCAAGGAGACTTCTACGAGCAGTACTTC. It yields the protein CASSQGDFYEQYF.

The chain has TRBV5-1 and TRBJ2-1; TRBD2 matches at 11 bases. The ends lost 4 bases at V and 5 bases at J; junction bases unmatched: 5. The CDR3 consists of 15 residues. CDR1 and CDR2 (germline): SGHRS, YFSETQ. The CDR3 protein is CASSQGLAEHNEQFF. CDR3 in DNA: TGCGCCAGCAGCCAGGGACTAGCGGAGCACAATGAGCAGTTCTTC.

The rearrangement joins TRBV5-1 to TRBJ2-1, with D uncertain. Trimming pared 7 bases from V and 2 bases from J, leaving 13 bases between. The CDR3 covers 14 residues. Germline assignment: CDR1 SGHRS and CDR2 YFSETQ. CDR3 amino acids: CASANQSPYNEQFF. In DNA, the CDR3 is TGCGCCAGCGCGAATCAGTCTCCCTACAATGAGCAGTTCTTC.

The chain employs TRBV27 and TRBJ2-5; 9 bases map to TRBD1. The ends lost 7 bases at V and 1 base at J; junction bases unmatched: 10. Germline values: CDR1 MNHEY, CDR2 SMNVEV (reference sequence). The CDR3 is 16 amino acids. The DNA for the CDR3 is TGTGCCAGCAAGCCCAGGACAGGGGATCTCCAAGAGACCCAGTACTTC. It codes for CASKPRTGDLQETQYF.

Written as DNA, the CDR3 is TGTGCCAGCAGTTACGGGACACAGAGCTCCTACAATGAGCAGTTCTTC. It specifies CASSYGTQSSYNEQFF. The chain has TRBV6-5 and TRBJ2-1; perhaps TRBD1 as D (6 bases). The V gene's germline CDR1 is MNHEY and CDR2 SVGAGI. Deletions cut 2 bases from V and 0 bases from J, with 11 bases between. The CDR3 covers 16 residues.

This CDR3 reads CASSSIHRGGTEAFF. CDR3 nucleotides: TGTGCCAGCTCATCCATCCACAGGGGCGGCACTGAAGCTTTCTTT. The V gene is TRBV18, the J gene TRBJ1-1; 7 nucleotides agree with TRBD1. The CDR3 has 15 amino acids. Trimming removed 5 bases from V and 4 bases from J; junction bases left unmatched: 10. Germline V gene data show CDR1 as KGHSH and CDR2 as LQKENI.

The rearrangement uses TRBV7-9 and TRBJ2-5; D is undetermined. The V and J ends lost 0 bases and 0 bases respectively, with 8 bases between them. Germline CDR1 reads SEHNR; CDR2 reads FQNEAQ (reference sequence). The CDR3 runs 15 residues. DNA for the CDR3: TGTGCCAGCAGCTTAGCGGGGAATTACCAAGAGACCCAGTACTTC. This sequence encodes CASSLAGNYQETQYF.

CDR3 amino acids: CASSEYRESQPQHF. The CDR3 coding sequence is TGTGCCAGCAGTGAGTACAGGGAGAGTCAGCCCCAGCATTTT. V is TRBV2 and J is TRBJ1-5, with a weak D call TRBD1 (6 bases). In germline, CDR1 is SNHLY, CDR2 FYNNEI. The V end was cut by 3 bases, the J end by 6 bases, with 12 bases between. The CDR3 is 14 residues long.

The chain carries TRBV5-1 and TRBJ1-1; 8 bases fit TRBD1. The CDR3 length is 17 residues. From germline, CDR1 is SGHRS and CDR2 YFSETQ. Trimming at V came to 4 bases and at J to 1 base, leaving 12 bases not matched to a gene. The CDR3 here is CASSITVNGTGNTEAFF. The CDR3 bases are TGCGCCAGCAGCATTACGGTCAACGGGACAGGGAACACTGAAGCTTTCTTT.

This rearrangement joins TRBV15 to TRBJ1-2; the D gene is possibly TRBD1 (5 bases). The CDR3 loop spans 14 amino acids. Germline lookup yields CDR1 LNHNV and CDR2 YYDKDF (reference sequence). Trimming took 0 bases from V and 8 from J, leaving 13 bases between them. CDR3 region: CATSRDRTGWGYTF. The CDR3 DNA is TGTGCCACCAGCAGAGATCGAACAGGTTGGGGCTACACCTTC. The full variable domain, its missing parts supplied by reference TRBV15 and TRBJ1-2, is DAMVIQNPRYQVTQFGKPVTLSCSQTLNHNVMYWYQQKSSQAPKLLFHYYDKDFNNEADTPDNFQSRRPNTSFCFLDIRSPGLGDTAMYLCATSRDRTGWGYTFGSGTRLTVV.

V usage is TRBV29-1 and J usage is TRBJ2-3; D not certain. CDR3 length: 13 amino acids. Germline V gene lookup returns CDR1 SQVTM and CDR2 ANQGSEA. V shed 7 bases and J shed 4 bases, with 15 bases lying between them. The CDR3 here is CSGQTFVADTQYF. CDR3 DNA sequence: TGCAGCGGCCAAACCTTTGTCGCAGATACGCAGTATTTT.

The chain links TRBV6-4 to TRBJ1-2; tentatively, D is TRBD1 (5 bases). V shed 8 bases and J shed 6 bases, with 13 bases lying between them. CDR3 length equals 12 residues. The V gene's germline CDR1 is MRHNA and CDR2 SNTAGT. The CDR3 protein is CASGGGDDGYTF. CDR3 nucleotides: TGTGCCAGCGGGGGAGGAGATGATGGCTACACCTTC.

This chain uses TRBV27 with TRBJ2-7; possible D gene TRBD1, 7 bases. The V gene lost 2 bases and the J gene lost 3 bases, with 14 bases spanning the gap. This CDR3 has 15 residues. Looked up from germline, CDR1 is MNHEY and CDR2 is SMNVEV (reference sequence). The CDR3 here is CASSLRGTVIYEQYF. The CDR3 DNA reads TGTGCCAGCAGTTTACGCGGGACAGTGATCTACGAGCAGTACTTC.

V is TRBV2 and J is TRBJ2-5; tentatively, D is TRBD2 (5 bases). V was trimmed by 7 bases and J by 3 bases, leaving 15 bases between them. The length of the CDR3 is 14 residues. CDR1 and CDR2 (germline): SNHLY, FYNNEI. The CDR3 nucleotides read TGTGCCAGCACTGGACTCAGAAAGGAAGAGACCCAGTACTTC. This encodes CASTGLRKEETQYF. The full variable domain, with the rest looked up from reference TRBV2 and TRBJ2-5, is EPEVTQTPSHQVTQMGQEVILRCVPISNHLYFYWYRQILGQKVEFLVSFYNNEISEKSEIFDDQFSVERPDGSNFTLKIRSTKLEDSAMYFCASTGLRKEETQYFGPGTRLLVL.

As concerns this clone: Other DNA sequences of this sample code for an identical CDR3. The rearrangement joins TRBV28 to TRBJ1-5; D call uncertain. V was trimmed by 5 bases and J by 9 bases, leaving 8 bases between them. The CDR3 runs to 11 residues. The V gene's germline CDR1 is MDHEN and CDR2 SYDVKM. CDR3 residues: CASSSQRPQHF. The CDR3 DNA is TGTGCCAGCAGTAGCCAACGGCCCCAGCATTTT.

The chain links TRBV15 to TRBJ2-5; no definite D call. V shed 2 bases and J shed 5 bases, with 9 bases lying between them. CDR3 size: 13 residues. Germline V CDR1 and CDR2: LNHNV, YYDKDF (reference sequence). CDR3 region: CATSRPKVETQYF. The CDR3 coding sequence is TGTGCCACCAGCAGACCGAAAGTGGAGACCCAGTACTTC. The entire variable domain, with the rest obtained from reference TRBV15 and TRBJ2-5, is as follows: DAMVIQNPRYQVTQFGKPVTLSCSQTLNHNVMYWYQQKSSQAPKLLFHYYDKDFNNEADTPDNFQSRRPNTSFCFLDIRSPGLGDTAMYLCATSRPKVETQYFGPGTRLLVL.

The CDR3: CASSLGASGRSNRAGELFF. In DNA form, the CDR3 reads TGTGCCAGCAGCTTAGGGGCTAGCGGGAGGTCCAATCGGGCCGGGGAGCTGTTTTTT. The chain joins TRBV7-9 to TRBJ2-2, with TRBD2 matching over 11 bases. This CDR3 has 19 amino acids. Germline V gene lookup returns CDR1 SEHNR and CDR2 FQNEAQ (reference sequence). The junction had 13 bases not matched to a gene; V was cut back by 1 base and J by 6 bases.

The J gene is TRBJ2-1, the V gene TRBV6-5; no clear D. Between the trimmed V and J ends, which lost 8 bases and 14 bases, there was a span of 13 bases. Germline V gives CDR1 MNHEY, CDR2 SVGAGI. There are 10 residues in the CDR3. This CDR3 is CASRLGLEFF. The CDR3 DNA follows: TGTGCCAGCCGGCTAGGGTTGGAGTTCTTC.

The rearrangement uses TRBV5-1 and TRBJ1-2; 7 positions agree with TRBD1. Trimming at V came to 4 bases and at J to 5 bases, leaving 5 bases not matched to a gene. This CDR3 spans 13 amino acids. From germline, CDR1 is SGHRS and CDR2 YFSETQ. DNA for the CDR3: TGCGCCAGCAGCCCGGGACAGACTTATGGCTACACCTTC. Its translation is CASSPGQTYGYTF.

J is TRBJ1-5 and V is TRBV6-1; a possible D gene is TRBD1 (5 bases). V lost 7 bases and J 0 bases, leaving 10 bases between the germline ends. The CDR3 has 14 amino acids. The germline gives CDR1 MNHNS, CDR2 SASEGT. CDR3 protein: CASTEQDSNQPQHF. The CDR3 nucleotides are TGTGCCAGCACCGAACAGGATAGCAATCAGCCCCAGCATTTT.

This CDR3 is CASSPGGGPPNEQFF. For the CDR3, the DNA is TGTGCCAGCAGCCCAGGAGGGGGCCCCCCCAATGAGCAGTTCTTC. The chain links TRBV4-2 to TRBJ2-1, with a possible D match to TRBD1 (7 bases). The germline V gene encodes CDR1 LGHNA and CDR2 YNFKEQ. Trimming cost V 4 bases and J 6 bases, with 16 bases left between them. The CDR3 loop spans 15 amino acids.

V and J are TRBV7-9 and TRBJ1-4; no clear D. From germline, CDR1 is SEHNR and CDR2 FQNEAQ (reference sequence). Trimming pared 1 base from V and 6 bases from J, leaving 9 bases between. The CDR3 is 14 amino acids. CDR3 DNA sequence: TGTGCCAGCAGCTTAGGGTCCGGGGATGAAAAACTGTTTTTT. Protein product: CASSLGSGDEKLFF.

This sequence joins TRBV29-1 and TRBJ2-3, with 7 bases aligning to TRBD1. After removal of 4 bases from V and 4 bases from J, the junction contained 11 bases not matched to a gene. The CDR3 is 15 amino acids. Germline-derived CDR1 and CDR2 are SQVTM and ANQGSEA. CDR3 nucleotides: TGCAGCGTTGGTCATTTGGCAGGGGGTTCAGATACGCAGTATTTT. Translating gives CSVGHLAGGSDTQYF.

CDR3 sequence reads: CASTYGTADYSGNTIYF. DNA of the CDR3: TGTGCCAGTACCTACGGGACAGCTGATTACTCTGGAAACACCATATATTTT. The V call is TRBV19, the J call TRBJ1-3; TRBD1 agrees at 7 bases. With V trimmed by 7 bases and J by 0 bases, 12 bases remained unmatched. This CDR3 comprises 17 residues. Germline V gene lookup returns CDR1 LNHDA and CDR2 SQIVND (reference sequence).

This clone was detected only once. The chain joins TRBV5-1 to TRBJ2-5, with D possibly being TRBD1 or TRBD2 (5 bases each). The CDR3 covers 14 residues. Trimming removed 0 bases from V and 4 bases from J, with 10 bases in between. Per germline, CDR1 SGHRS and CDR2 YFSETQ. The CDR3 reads CASSLGAGTETQYF. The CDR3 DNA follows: TGCGCCAGCAGCTTGGGAGCAGGGACAGAGACCCAGTACTTC.

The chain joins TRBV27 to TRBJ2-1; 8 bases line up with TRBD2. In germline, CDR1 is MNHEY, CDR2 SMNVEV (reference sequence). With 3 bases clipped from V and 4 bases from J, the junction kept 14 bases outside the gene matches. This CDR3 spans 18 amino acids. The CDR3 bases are TGTGCCAGCAGTTTCTTGACTAGCGCCCGATCTCAATACAATGAGCAGTTCTTC. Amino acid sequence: CASSFLTSARSQYNEQFF.

The CDR3 DNA reads TGTGCCAGCAGCGTAATGGGACTAGCGGGATTAGATGAGCAGTTCTTC. Translating gives CASSVMGLAGLDEQFF. The V call is TRBV9, the J call TRBJ2-1; the match to TRBD2 covers 13 bases. The CDR3 is 16 residues long. V lost 1 base to trimming and J lost 8 bases; unmatched junction nucleotides: 6. The germline CDR1 and CDR2 sequences are SGDLS and YYNGEE.